The text below deals with one TCR beta chain. This likely reflects a read error, since a far larger clone is one base away. Primers targeting TRAV and TRBV primed first-strand cDNA, covering alpha and beta chains. With a constant-region primer and a V-primer adapter, TCRs were subjected to about 20 PCR cycles of amplification. TCRdb re-called the reads through MiXCR, storing one row per CDR3 protein. The sample records around 76,000 distinct CDR3 sequences, roughly 30% being singletons. V was pared by 0 bases and J by 13 bases, with 10 bases between. From germline, CDR1 is GTSNPN and CDR2 SVGIG (reference sequence). The CDR3 covers 11 residues. The sample is drawn from a study of low-dose radiotherapy and immunotherapy resistance in tumors. Across the study: Each patient was administered nivolumab intravenously at 240 mg, which was a flat dose, every two weeks, along with intravenous ipilimumab at 1 mg/kg every six weeks. Every two weeks, cyclophosphamide 200 mg/m2 was infused one day before radiation plus immunotherapy.

Time point specified: before trial treatment. The therapy administered to donors comprised nivolumab, ipilimumab, aspirin, low-dose cyclophosphamide and low-dose radiotherapy. The chain uses TRBV30 and TRBJ2-1; D is unclear. Sequenced here: PBMCs, sampled before treatment. This clonotype originated in a female donor with ovarian cancer. The DNA of the CDR3 is TGTGCCTGGAGTGTACAAGAGACCCAGTTCTTC. Amino acid sequence: CAWSVQETQFF.